Each of the 32 T cell receptor beta chains below was sequenced from the same sample in a study of Ad26.COV2.S vaccination and SARS-CoV-2 variants. Indicated treatment: around 19 received Ad26.COV2.S at low or high dose, single or two shots; roughly five received placebo; per-sample allocation not given. After the first vaccine or placebo injection, samples were drawn on day 63. Method: immunoSEQ multiplex PCR; TCRdb's copy keeps in-frame clones and lacks some. In the table there are roughly 700,000 clones, around 90% of which are singletons. The specimen comprised peripheral blood, sampled in a trial of Ad26.COV2.S vaccine versus placebo. These receptors were collected from a person aged 18 to 65 who received the Ad26.COV2.S COVID-19 vaccine or a placebo.

The chain carries TRBV4-2 and TRBJ2-6, with D tentatively TRBD1 or TRBD2 (5 bases each). Germline loops: CDR1 LGHNA, CDR2 YNFKEQ. CDR3 length: 16 amino acids. Trimming took off 3 bases at V and 0 bases at J, with 9 bases between the two ends. The CDR3 DNA reads as TGTGCCAGCAGCCAGGCAGGGACCTCTGGGGCCAACGTCCTGACTTTC. It translates to CASSQAGTSGANVLTF.

The chain has TRBV6-5 and TRBJ1-2, with 8 bases matching TRBD1. This CDR3 is 14 amino acids long. V shed 2 bases, J shed 4 bases, and the junction held 3 bases outside the gene matches. The V gene's germline CDR1 is MNHEY and CDR2 SVGAGI. In nucleotides, the CDR3 is TGTGCCAGCAGTTACGACAGGGGCGTCTATGGCTACACCTTC. This encodes CASSYDRGVYGYTF.

The table lists this clone with a count of one. The CDR3 spells CASSSRTGVKNIQYF. As DNA, the CDR3 is TGCGCCAGCAGCTCCCGGACAGGGGTCAAAAACATTCAGTACTTC. The V and J genes are TRBV5-1 and TRBJ2-4, with 9 bases aligning to TRBD1. The J segment lost 3 bases and the V segment lost 3 bases, leaving 4 bases of the junction unmatched. The CDR3 has 15 amino acids. Germline V gene data show CDR1 as SGHRS and CDR2 as YFSETQ. Full variable domain (missing parts from reference TRBV5-1 and TRBJ2-4): KAGVTQTPRYLIKTRGQQVTLSCSPISGHRSVSWYQQTPGQGLQFLFEYFSETQRNKGNFPGRFSGRQFSNSRSEMNVSTLELGDSALYLCASSSRTGVKNIQYFGAGTRLSVL.

This sequence joins TRBV24-1 and TRBJ2-1; D unclear. Trimming left V 0 bases short and J 8 bases short, with 7 bases between. Germline loops: CDR1 KGHDR, CDR2 SFDVKD. The CDR3 totals 13 residues. CDR3 nucleotides: TGTGCCACCAGTGATTTGCGGCAGCATGAGCAGTTCTTC. As protein: CATSDLRQHEQFF.

This chain uses TRBV7-3 with TRBJ2-3, with TRBD2 matching over 11 bases. Germline trimming cut 5 bases from V and 4 bases from J; bases unmatched to any gene: 5. CDR1 is SGHTA and CDR2 is FQGTGA in the germline V gene. This CDR3 spans 15 amino acids. The CDR3 protein is CASSLSSGGSDTQYF. The CDR3 nucleotides are TGTGCCAGCAGCCTCTCTAGCGGGGGGTCAGATACGCAGTATTTT.

CDR3 amino acids: CAWRLPGQGLSNEQFF. The CDR3 DNA reads as TGTGCCTGGAGACTTCCGGGACAGGGCCTATCGAATGAGCAGTTCTTC. The J gene is TRBJ2-1, the V gene TRBV30; 9 bases align to TRBD1. The germline CDR1 and CDR2 sequences are GTSNPN and SVGIG (reference sequence). The CDR3 has 16 amino acids. V was pared by 3 bases and J by 7 bases, with 13 bases of the junction left unmatched.

This clone came up once. The chain is built from TRBV4-2 and TRBJ1-4, with D tentatively TRBD1 (6 bases). The V end lost 2 bases, the J end lost 0 bases, and 13 bases lay between the germline ends. Germline CDR1 LGHNA, CDR2 YNFKEQ. This CDR3 is built from 17 residues. The CDR3 sequence is CASSQRGGPPTNEKLFF. DNA of the CDR3: TGTGCCAGCAGCCAAAGGGGGGGTCCCCCAACTAATGAAAAACTGTTTTTT.

J is TRBJ2-1 and V is TRBV20-1; 9 bases map to TRBD1. This CDR3 spans 15 amino acids. V dropped 3 bases and J dropped 4; count of bases not matched to a gene: 7. Germline lookup yields CDR1 DFQATT and CDR2 SNEGSKA (reference sequence). The CDR3 DNA follows: TGCAGTGCTAGTGAAGACAGGGGGTTTTACAATGAGCAGTTCTTC. It is translated as CSASEDRGFYNEQFF.

The chain has TRBV5-4 and TRBJ2-7; 13 positions agree with TRBD2. The ends lost 3 bases at V and 2 bases at J; junction bases unmatched: 8. Germline V gene sequence: CDR1 SGHNT, CDR2 YYREEE (reference sequence). The CDR3 totals 17 residues. CDR3 loop: CASSSGLAGPPTYEQYF. The CDR3, as DNA: TGTGCCAGCAGCTCGGGACTAGCGGGACCGCCTACCTACGAGCAGTACTTC.

In regard to this clone: This specimen includes other DNA sequences encoding the same CDR3. The chain carries TRBV6-5 and TRBJ2-7; TRBD2 matches at 10 bases. The CDR3 is 14 amino acids. Germline V CDR1 and CDR2: MNHEY, SVGAGI. V was clipped by 6 bases and J by 0 bases; unmatched bases: 2. The CDR3, as DNA: TGTGCCAGCAGCCGGACTAGCGGCTCCTACGAGCAGTACTTC. It specifies CASSRTSGSYEQYF.

The chain is built from TRBV7-2 and TRBJ1-4; 8 bases match TRBD1. The CDR3 has 14 amino acids. The junction had 7 bases not matched to a gene; V was cut back by 5 bases and J by 8 bases. Per germline, CDR1 SGHTA and CDR2 FQGNSA. CDR3 residues: CASSDGQGGEKLFF. The CDR3 bases are TGTGCCAGCAGCGACGGACAGGGTGGAGAAAAACTGTTTTTT. Full variable domain (missing parts from reference TRBV7-2 and TRBJ1-4): GAGVSQSPSNKVTEKGKDVELRCDPISGHTALYWYRQSLGQGLEFLIYFQGNSAPDKSGLPSDRFSAERTGGSVSTLTIQRTQQEDSAVYLCASSDGQGGEKLFFGSGTQLSVL.

J is TRBJ2-5 and V is TRBV3-1 (or the pseudogene TRBV3-2); TRBD2 matches at 8 bases. This CDR3 has 15 residues. The trim removed 4 bases at V and 4 bases at J, leaving 8 bases unmatched. CDR1 is LGHDT and CDR2 is YNNKEL in the germline V gene (reference sequence). In DNA, the CDR3 is TGTGCCAGCAGCCGCCCGGGACTAGGGATAGAGACCCAGTACTTC. It codes for CASSRPGLGIETQYF.

The chain employs TRBV5-4 and TRBJ2-6; D gene ambiguous. Trimming took off 1 base at V and 0 bases at J, with 5 bases between the two ends. Germline loops: CDR1 SGHNT, CDR2 YYREEE (reference sequence). This CDR3 region has 15 residues. As DNA, the CDR3 is TGTGCCAGCAGCTTGTTGTACTCTGGGGCCAACGTCCTGACTTTC. Translated: CASSLLYSGANVLTF.

This clone was detected only once. CDR3 loop: CASTQTGTSIKETQYF. In DNA, the CDR3 is TGTGCCAGCACCCAAACCGGGACTAGCATTAAGGAGACCCAGTACTTC. The V call is TRBV5-4, the J call TRBJ2-5; 9 bases fit TRBD2. CDR3 length: 16 residues. Germline CDR1 and CDR2: SGHNT and YYREEE (reference sequence). V shed 6 bases and J 5 bases; nucleotides not matched to a gene: 14.

The genes are TRBV27 and TRBJ2-1; 9 bases are a match to TRBD2. This CDR3 spans 15 amino acids. CDR1 is MNHEY and CDR2 is SMNVEV in the germline V gene (reference sequence). V shed 5 bases and J 6 bases; nucleotides not matched to a gene: 8. CDR3 DNA sequence: TGTGCCAGCAGTGCGTCTAGCGGGATTCGCAATGAGCAGTTCTTC. As protein: CASSASSGIRNEQFF.

This chain connects TRBV27 to TRBJ1-6, with 7 bases matching TRBD1. Germline CDR1 and CDR2: MNHEY and SMNVEV (reference sequence). The ends lost 2 bases at V and 7 bases at J; junction bases unmatched: 2. This CDR3 is 14 amino acids long. CDR3 DNA sequence: TGTGCCAGCAGTTTAGGGACAGAGAATTCACCCCTCCACTTT. Amino acids: CASSLGTENSPLHF.

This sequence joins TRBV10-1 and TRBJ2-2; D is unclear. This CDR3 is 14 amino acids long. Germline V lookup: CDR1 WNHNN, CDR2 SYGVQD (reference sequence). V was clipped by 3 bases and J by 1 base, with 6 bases between them. The DNA for the CDR3 is TGCGCCAGCAGTGACAACCTGAACACCGGGGAGCTGTTTTTT. It yields the protein CASSDNLNTGELFF.

The chain joins TRBV7-8 to TRBJ2-3; TRBD2 might be the D (5 bases). The CDR3 is 13 residues long. Germline CDR1 SGHVS, CDR2 FQNEAQ. With 2 bases removed from V and 6 bases from J, the gap between germline ends came to 9 bases. As DNA, the CDR3 is TGTGCCAGCAGCTTAATGAGGGCCGATACGCAGTATTTT. Its translation is CASSLMRADTQYF.

The rearrangement links TRBV6-2 or TRBV6-3 to TRBJ2-3; maybe TRBD1 (5 bases). There are 17 residues in the CDR3. In germline, CDR1 is MNHEY, CDR2 SVGEGT. Trimming removed 2 bases from V and 1 base from J, with 16 bases in between. The CDR3 nucleotides read TGTGCCAGCAGTTACAATTCCCAGGGCGGCGGCACAGATACGCAGTATTTT. It translates to CASSYNSQGGGTDTQYF.

The CDR3 protein is CATSGRTEAVSGANVLTF. The CDR3 DNA sequence: TGTGCCACCAGTGGCCGGACAGAGGCGGTCTCTGGGGCCAACGTCCTGACTTTC. The chain uses TRBV24-1 and TRBJ2-6; the D gene is possibly TRBD1 (6 bases). This CDR3 is 18 amino acids long. V was pared by 5 bases and J by 0 bases, with 16 bases between. The germline gives CDR1 KGHDR, CDR2 SFDVKD.

This clone was detected once. The genes are TRBV4-2 and TRBJ2-2, with TRBD2 matching over 7 bases. Germline CDR1 reads LGHNA; CDR2 reads YNFKEQ. V shed 0 bases and J 1 base; nucleotides not matched to a gene: 5. This CDR3 region has 17 residues. DNA for the CDR3: TGTGCCAGCAGCCAAGATCGGGCTAGCGGGAACACCGGGGAGCTGTTTTTT. Translated, it gives CASSQDRASGNTGELFF.

The chain joins TRBV30 to TRBJ1-1; TRBD1 might be the D (5 bases). Deletions cut 5 bases from V and 1 base from J, with 14 bases between. Looked up from germline, CDR1 is GTSNPN and CDR2 is SVGIG (reference sequence). This CDR3 spans 14 amino acids. CDR3 coding DNA: TGTGCCTGGGAGGCGGGGGGTGGGAACACTGAAGCTTTCTTT. Its protein product is CAWEAGGGNTEAFF.

The chain combines TRBV6-5 with TRBJ1-2; D call uncertain. The CDR3 extends over 12 amino acids. Trimming took off 6 bases at V and 3 bases at J, with 8 bases between the two ends. CDR1 and CDR2 from the germline V gene are MNHEY and SVGAGI. Written as DNA, the CDR3 is TGTGCCAGCAGCGACGGTTACTATGGCTACACCTTC. This codes for CASSDGYYGYTF.

V gene TRBV2 combines with J gene TRBJ2-5; 8 bases are shared with TRBD2. The CDR3 is 13 residues long. The ends lost 10 bases at V and 0 bases at J; junction bases unmatched: 4. Per the germline V gene, CDR1 is SNHLY and CDR2 is FYNNEI. CDR3 sequence: CATGGEYQETQYF. In nucleotides, the CDR3 is TGTGCCACCGGGGGGGAGTACCAAGAGACCCAGTACTTC.

The chain uses TRBV11-2 and TRBJ2-7, with a tentative D call TRBD2 (5 bases). Trimming took off 5 bases at V and 5 bases at J, with 7 bases between the two ends. The CDR3 contains 11 residues. CDR1 is SGHAT, CDR2 FQNNGV, per germline. The CDR3 is CASSGSHEQYF. The CDR3 nucleotides read TGTGCCAGCAGCGGGAGCCACGAGCAGTACTTC. The entire variable domain, with the rest obtained from reference TRBV11-2 and TRBJ2-7, is as follows: EAGVAQSPRYKIIEKRQSVAFWCNPISGHATLYWYQQILGQGPKLLIQFQNNGVVDDSQLPKDRFSAERLKGVDSTLKIQPAKLEDSAVYLCASSGSHEQYFGPGTRLTVT.

This clone was seen just once. The J gene is TRBJ1-1, the V gene TRBV7-9; tentatively, D is TRBD1 (6 bases). Per the germline V gene, CDR1 is SEHNR and CDR2 is FQNEAQ (reference sequence). The V and J ends lost 5 bases and 5 bases respectively, with 12 bases between them. This CDR3 has 13 residues. The CDR3 DNA reads as TGTGCCAGCAGCCTACAGGGATATACTGAAGCTTTCTTT. Translating gives CASSLQGYTEAFF.

The V and J genes are TRBV5-1 and TRBJ2-2; weak D call: TRBD1 (6 bases). Germline V gene lookup returns CDR1 SGHRS and CDR2 YFSETQ. Trimming pared 4 bases from V and 2 bases from J, leaving 15 bases between. There are 16 residues in the CDR3. CDR3: CASSRQHRDNTGELFF. As DNA, the CDR3 is TGCGCCAGCAGCCGACAACACAGGGATAACACCGGGGAGCTGTTTTTT. Using reference TRBV5-1 and TRBJ2-2 for the parts outside the CDR3, the full variable domain is KAGVTQTPRYLIKTRGQQVTLSCSPISGHRSVSWYQQTPGQGLQFLFEYFSETQRNKGNFPGRFSGRQFSNSRSEMNVSTLELGDSALYLCASSRQHRDNTGELFFGEGSRLTVL.

The chain has TRBV29-1 and TRBJ1-2, with TRBD1 matching 7 bases. Germline V lookup: CDR1 SQVTM, CDR2 ANQGSEA. The CDR3 is 15 residues long. With V trimmed by 0 bases and J by 7 bases, 11 bases remained unmatched. The chain's CDR3 is CSVEEGVLTGLGYTF. The DNA for the CDR3 is TGCAGCGTTGAAGAAGGGGTCCTGACAGGGCTTGGCTACACCTTC.

The CDR3 DNA follows: TGTGCCAGCAGCCTCCAGACAGGGGGAGATGAAAAACTGTTTTTT. Protein: CASSLQTGGDEKLFF. The chain has TRBV3-1 (or the pseudogene TRBV3-2) and TRBJ1-4; TRBD1 matches 9 bases. CDR3 length equals 15 residues. Germline CDR1 LGHDT, CDR2 YNNKEL (reference sequence). V shed 4 bases, J shed 6 bases, and the junction held 6 bases outside the gene matches.

The chain has TRBV7-4 and TRBJ2-7; 8 nucleotides match TRBD1. The CDR3 has 15 residues. V shed 6 bases and J 4 bases; nucleotides not matched to a gene: 11. The germline V gene encodes CDR1 SGHVT and CDR2 SQSDAQ. The CDR3 is CASSRPGQEFYEQYF. The CDR3 DNA sequence: TGTGCCAGCAGTCGTCCGGGACAGGAGTTTTACGAGCAGTACTTC.

This clone was detected a few times. This rearrangement joins TRBV19 to TRBJ1-1; weak D call: TRBD1 (5 bases). The V gene lost 4 bases and the J gene lost 1 base, with 10 bases spanning the gap. The germline V gene encodes CDR1 LNHDA and CDR2 SQIVND (reference sequence). The CDR3 has 14 amino acids. The DNA for the CDR3 is TGTGCCAGTAGTAACCGGGACGGGAACACTGAAGCTTTCTTT. This sequence encodes CASSNRDGNTEAFF.

This rearrangement joins TRBV7-2 to TRBJ1-5; tentatively, D is TRBD1 (5 bases). Per the germline V gene, CDR1 is SGHTA and CDR2 is FQGNSA. V lost 5 bases and J lost 0, with 14 bases in between. The CDR3 is 16 residues long. CDR3 region: CASSPGSFPSNQPQHF. CDR3 coding DNA: TGTGCCAGCAGCCCAGGGAGTTTCCCTAGCAATCAGCCCCAGCATTTT.